This T cell receptor beta chain appears in the sequencing data of a study of TET2 disruption in CD19-targeted CAR T cells. Concerning this clone itself: Its antigen is unknown. The missing CDR3 end, 3 residues past where the read stops, is filled in from the germline J gene.

Assay: immunoSEQ multiplex PCR; the TCRdb copy retains only in-frame clones and omits some. In all, the sample yields about 25,000 clones. Treatment of the sample: autologous CTL019 cells: CD19 CAR with 4-1BB and CD3 zeta domains. This CDR3 spans 14 amino acids. Germline V lookup: CDR1 SGDLS, CDR2 YYNGEE. The material was CD8- CAR+ T cells sorted from cultured blood T cells, obtained for CD19 CAR T cell therapy. The subset: CD8-negative CAR-positive T cells from the infusion product. The TCR was taken from a man between 65 and 85 years old with chronic lymphocytic leukemia. The chain links TRBV9 to TRBJ2-2; 7 bases agree with TRBD1. CDR3 DNA (partial): TGTGCCAGCAGCCCACGACAGGGTCCTGAAAAG. Its translation: CASSPRQGPEK. The entire CDR3 protein reads CASSPRQGPEKLFF.